The sequence of this T cell receptor (beta chain) was determined in a study of T cell responses to AZD1222 COVID-19 vaccine. Study-level points and caveats: Donors were largely white British and mainly female; clonal diversity was possibly underestimated. Unmutated regions of variants are reportedly targeted by nearly half of spike-specific TCRs.

Regarding this clone: Its antigen is not identified.

Clones were sequenced by immunoSEQ multiplex PCR, and TCRdb holds only the in-frame ones, with some missing. The table has 80,000 to 100,000 clones, around 91% seen once. J gave up 1 base and V 8 bases, and 12 bases lay outside the gene matches. Per the germline V gene, CDR1 is LNHDA and CDR2 is SQIVND (reference sequence). This CDR3 region has 17 residues. The material sequenced was peripheral blood, taken 28 days after the second AZD1222 dose. The V gene is TRBV19, the J gene TRBJ2-2, with 8 bases identical to TRBD1. The TCR was taken from an adult who received the AZD1222 COVID-19 vaccine. CDR3: CASRTGLSTGNTGELFF. In nucleotides, the CDR3 is TGTGCCAGTCGGACAGGGCTTTCGACGGGGAACACCGGGGAGCTGTTTTTT.